One and the same sample provided the 32 T cell receptor beta chains below, sequenced in a study of blood T cells in healthy people across ages. Then a second PCR, running about 6 to 12 cycles, was carried out with a sample-barcoded 5' primer and a J-beta primer mix. TCRdb re-called the 5' RACE reads with MiXCR, one entry per CDR3 protein. The sample has 1.5 million to 2 million distinct CDR3 sequences, approximately 28% seen once. Source material: blood. Receptors were obtained from a woman aged 25 to 45 in good health.

The chain uses TRBV20-1 and TRBJ2-5, with TRBD2 identical over 14 bases. The junction had 8 bases not matched to a gene; V was cut back by 3 bases and J by 5 bases. Germline V gives CDR1 DFQATT, CDR2 SNEGSKA (reference sequence). CDR3 length equals 16 residues. The CDR3 nucleotides read TGCAGTGCTAGGCGACGGGGACTAGCGGGAGCGGAGACCCAGTACTTC. Residues: CSARRRGLAGAETQYF.

This clonotype was found a few times. V and J are TRBV9 and TRBJ2-3; TRBD2 is a possible D gene (6 bases). The CDR3 runs to 15 residues. CDR1 is SGDLS and CDR2 is YYNGEE in the germline V gene. With 0 bases removed from V and 6 bases from J, the gap between germline ends came to 14 bases. CDR3 sequence (DNA): TGTGCCAGCAGCGTAGGGCCCCGGGAGCGGGATACGCAGTATTTT. It specifies CASSVGPRERDTQYF.

This chain links TRBV6-6 with TRBJ2-7; 8 bases match TRBD2. Trimming cost V 2 bases and J 3 bases; bases outside gene matches: 3. Germline CDR1 reads MNHNY; CDR2 reads SVGAGI (reference sequence). This CDR3 has 14 residues. The CDR3 sequence: CASSYGRGDYEQYF. DNA of the CDR3: TGTGCCAGCAGTTACGGGCGGGGGGACTACGAGCAGTACTTC.

The genes are TRBV20-1 and TRBJ2-7, with TRBD2 identical over 12 bases. The CDR3 extends over 14 amino acids. V was pared by 6 bases and J by 2 bases, with 5 bases of the junction left unmatched. The germline gives CDR1 DFQATT, CDR2 SNEGSKA (reference sequence). CDR3 DNA: TGCAGTGCCGAGGGACTAGCGGGCGCCTACGAGCAGTACTTC. It yields the protein CSAEGLAGAYEQYF.

This clonotype showed up just once. The chain combines TRBV24-1 with TRBJ2-7, with 9 bases lining up with TRBD1. The CDR3 contains 15 residues. CDR1 is KGHDR, CDR2 SFDVKD, per germline. Trimming took 4 bases from V and 5 from J; bases not matched to a gene: 8. The DNA of the CDR3 is TGTGCCACCAGTGACGTACAGGGGGCTTCAGACGAGCAGTACGTC. Translation: CATSDVQGASDEQYV.

A few counts support this clonotype. The chain uses TRBV7-9 and TRBJ2-7; 11 bases line up with TRBD1. Trimming removed 8 bases from V and 6 bases from J; junction bases left unmatched: 6. This CDR3 region has 13 residues. CDR1 and CDR2 from the germline V gene are SEHNR and FQNEAQ (reference sequence). The CDR3 region is CASAGTGGLEQYF. DNA of the CDR3: TGTGCCAGCGCCGGGACAGGGGGGCTCGAGCAGTACTTC.

This clonotype was counted at least ten times. The chain carries TRBV7-9 and TRBJ1-1; D unclear. Between the trimmed V and J ends, which lost 4 bases and 0 bases, there was a span of 6 bases. This CDR3 is 13 amino acids long. In germline, CDR1 is SEHNR, CDR2 FQNEAQ (reference sequence). This CDR3 reads CASSSSLNTEAFF. For the CDR3, the DNA is TGTGCCAGCAGCTCCAGCCTGAACACTGAAGCTTTCTTT.

V usage is TRBV6-4 and J usage is TRBJ2-3; D is uncertain. Germline-derived CDR1 and CDR2 are MRHNA and SNTAGT. This CDR3 spans 16 amino acids. Trimming pared 3 bases from V and 2 bases from J, leaving 15 bases between. CDR3 coding DNA: TGTGCCAGCAGTGAAAATGGCTACCAGCCCACAGATACGCAGTATTTT. It specifies CASSENGYQPTDTQYF.

The rearrangement uses TRBV5-1 and TRBJ2-2, with 10 bases fitting TRBD2. The V and J ends lost 6 bases and 0 bases, in that order; junction bases with no gene match: 5. CDR3 size: 16 residues. The germline gives CDR1 SGHRS, CDR2 YFSETQ. CDR3 sequence: CASNQAGGPNTGELFF. The CDR3 DNA is TGCGCCAGCAACCAAGCGGGAGGGCCGAACACCGGGGAGCTGTTTTTT.

This clonotype was recorded many times. The chain recombines TRBV29-1 with TRBJ2-4, with D uncertain. Germline CDR1 reads SQVTM; CDR2 reads ANQGSEA. V was shortened by 3 bases and J by 0 bases, with 3 bases between the two germline ends. The CDR3 is 12 residues long. The CDR3 region has the DNA TGCAGCGTTGAGTCAGCCAAAAACATTCAGTACTTC. Amino acid sequence: CSVESAKNIQYF.

A few counts support this clonotype. V usage is TRBV12-3 or TRBV12-4 and J usage is TRBJ2-7, with 8 positions matching TRBD2. V gave up 5 bases and J gave up 2 bases; unmatched junction bases: 11. The CDR3 is 16 residues long. In DNA form, the CDR3 reads TGTGCCAGCAGTCCCCAAACCGGGACTAGAGCCTACGAGCAGTACTTC. This gives the protein CASSPQTGTRAYEQYF.

This clonotype was observed at least ten times. The V call is TRBV12-3 or TRBV12-4, the J call TRBJ2-7; D not resolved. The ends were cut back, 6 bases at V and 3 bases at J, with 18 bases in the middle. This CDR3 is built from 15 residues. CDR3: CASSTASGPLYEQYF. The CDR3 coding sequence is TGTGCCAGCAGCACGGCCTCCGGGCCCCTCTACGAGCAGTACTTC.

This clonotype was picked up many times. The rearrangement uses TRBV6-2 or TRBV6-3 and TRBJ2-7; D may be TRBD1 or TRBD2 (5 bases each). V lost 10 bases to trimming and J lost 0 bases, with 16 bases between them. Germline V gives CDR1 MNHEY, CDR2 SVGEGT. The CDR3 extends over 14 amino acids. The CDR3 sequence is CATLGAYPSYEQYF. CDR3 in DNA: TGTGCCACCCTCGGGGCCTACCCCTCCTACGAGCAGTACTTC.

J is TRBJ2-5 and V is TRBV12-5, with D tentatively TRBD2 (5 bases). The germline CDR1 and CDR2 sequences are LGHNT and FRNRAP. The CDR3 length is 13 residues. V was clipped by 7 bases and J by 5 bases, with 14 bases between them. CDR3 loop: CASVKEARETQYF. CDR3 nucleotide sequence: TGTGCTAGTGTCAAGGAGGCAAGGGAGACCCAGTACTTC.

Many counts were recorded for this clonotype. The chain carries TRBV12-3 or TRBV12-4 and TRBJ2-5, with D maybe TRBD2 (6 bases). The end of the DNA fits TRBJ2-7 better, so the J call may be wrong. There are 12 residues in the CDR3. The CDR3 reads CASSLMGGEQYF. The DNA of the CDR3 is TGTGCCAGCAGTCTAATGGGGGGCGAGCAGTACTTC.

The CDR3 bases are TGTGCCAGCAGCTTGGGTCCCTTTGGTAACTATGGCTACACCTTC. This encodes CASSLGPFGNYGYTF. The chain carries TRBV7-6 and TRBJ1-2; no clear D gene. Germline-derived CDR1 and CDR2 are SGHVS and FNYEAQ. CDR3 size: 15 residues. Trimming pared 3 bases from V and 1 base from J, leaving 12 bases between.

This clonotype was counted between two and nine times. V and J are TRBV9 and TRBJ2-1, with D possibly TRBD1 on 6 matching bases. V was pared by 3 bases and J by 2 bases, with 12 bases between. Germline lookup yields CDR1 SGDLS and CDR2 YYNGEE. The CDR3 has 15 residues. CDR3 in DNA: TGTGCCAGCAGCGCAGGGGACAACGCCTACAATGAGCAGTTCTTC. Protein sequence: CASSAGDNAYNEQFF.

A few counts support this clonotype. The rearrangement joins TRBV13 to TRBJ2-1, with 8 bases lining up with TRBD1. The V gene's germline CDR1 is PRHDT and CDR2 FYEKMQ (reference sequence). The CDR3 is made up of 15 amino acids. Trimming took 6 bases from V and 5 from J; bases not matched to a gene: 9. The CDR3: CASSNRGTGHNEQFF. The CDR3, as DNA: TGTGCCAGCAGTAATCGCGGGACAGGCCACAATGAGCAGTTCTTC.

Concerning this clonotype: The junction differs from germline at one of its ends, possibly a read error. J is TRBJ1-2 and V is TRBV3-1, with D possibly being TRBD1 (5 bases). This CDR3 has 14 residues. Germline values: CDR1 LGHDT, CDR2 YNNKEL (reference sequence). The CDR3 loop is CVSSRDAGEYGYTF. The DNA of the CDR3 is TGTGTCAGCAGCCGGGACGCGGGGGAATATGGCTACACCTTC. Full variable domain (rest looked up from reference TRBV3-1 and TRBJ1-2): DTAVSQTPKYLVTQMGNDKSIKCEQNLGHDTMYWYKQDSKKFLKIMFSYNNKELIINETVPNRFSPKSPDKAHLNLHINSLELGDSAVYFCVSSRDAGEYGYTFGSGTRLTVV.

This clonotype came up once. J is TRBJ2-1 and V is TRBV20-1, with D perhaps matching TRBD2 (6 bases). Trimming stripped 5 bases from V and 8 bases from J, with 22 bases between. The V gene's germline CDR1 is DFQATT and CDR2 SNEGSKA (reference sequence). This CDR3 comprises 15 residues. The CDR3 nucleotides are TGCAGTGCTTTAAACCGGGAGTCACTCCTCGATGAGCAGTTCTTC. It is translated as CSALNRESLLDEQFF.

This clonotype was counted a few times. CDR3 amino acids: CSARVSRGAYNEQFF. CDR3 nucleotide sequence: TGCAGTGCTAGAGTTTCTCGCGGGGCCTACAATGAGCAGTTCTTC. The chain has TRBV20-1 and TRBJ2-1; tentative D call: TRBD2 (6 bases). CDR1 is DFQATT and CDR2 is SNEGSKA in the germline V gene (reference sequence). The CDR3 is made up of 15 amino acids. V lost 1 base to trimming and J lost 2 bases, with 12 bases between them.

The chain joins TRBV7-9 to TRBJ2-5; maybe TRBD1 (5 bases). This CDR3 contains 14 residues. Germline values: CDR1 SEHNR, CDR2 FQNEAQ (reference sequence). Trimming removed 5 bases from V and 1 base from J, with 11 bases in between. The CDR3 sequence is CASSARQSQETQYF. In DNA form, the CDR3 reads TGTGCCAGCAGCGCCCGACAGTCCCAAGAGACCCAGTACTTC.

This chain links TRBV19 with TRBJ2-1; 12 positions match TRBD2. CDR1 and CDR2 (germline): LNHDA, SQIVND (reference sequence). With V trimmed by 4 bases and J by 13 bases, 11 bases remained unmatched. CDR3 size: 15 residues. DNA of the CDR3: TGTGCCAGTAGTAGACTAGCGGGGGCCAGTGGTGAACAGTTCTTC. This encodes CASSRLAGASGEQFF.

This chain uses TRBV12-3 or TRBV12-4 with TRBJ1-5; 9 nucleotides line up with TRBD1. The CDR3 consists of 15 residues. The trim removed 3 bases at V and 3 bases at J, leaving 3 bases unmatched. CDR3 loop: CASSFWDRDNQPQHF. The CDR3 DNA reads as TGTGCCAGCAGTTTTTGGGACAGGGACAATCAGCCCCAGCATTTT.

The chain is built from TRBV11-3 and TRBJ2-1; D is possibly TRBD1 (5 bases). This CDR3 contains 14 residues. With 4 bases removed from V and 2 bases from J, the gap between germline ends came to 9 bases. Per germline, CDR1 SGHNT and CDR2 YENEEA. The DNA of the CDR3 is TGTGCCAGCAGCTCGGCAGGGCCCTACAATGAGCAGTTCTTC. Its protein is CASSSAGPYNEQFF. The full variable domain, in which reference TRBV11-3 and TRBJ2-1 provide the parts outside the CDR3, is EAGVVQSPRYKIIEKKQPVAFWCNPISGHNTLYWYLQNLGQGPELLIRYENEEAVDDSQLPKDRFSAERLKGVDSTLKIQPAELGDSAVYLCASSSAGPYNEQFFGPGTRLTVL.

This clonotype showed up just a few times. V usage is TRBV5-1 and J usage is TRBJ2-3; TRBD1 matches at 7 bases. This CDR3 contains 14 residues. Looked up from germline, CDR1 is SGHRS and CDR2 is YFSETQ. J was trimmed by 3 bases and V by 7 bases; bases with no gene match: 8. For the CDR3, the DNA is TGCGCCAGCGGTACAGGGGATGGTACAGATACGCAGTATTTT. It is translated as CASGTGDGTDTQYF.

V and J are TRBV7-9 and TRBJ2-1, with 8 bases matching TRBD1. This CDR3 has 14 residues. Germline CDR1 is SEHNR and CDR2 is FQNEAQ (reference sequence). Trimming cost V 0 bases and J 8 bases; bases outside gene matches: 3. CDR3 sequence: CASSLATGDYEQFF. The CDR3 DNA reads TGTGCCAGCAGCTTAGCGACAGGGGACTATGAGCAGTTCTTC.

The chain uses TRBV30 and TRBJ2-1; D is perhaps TRBD1 or TRBD2 (5 bases each). V lost 3 bases and J lost 1, with 10 bases in between. Germline CDR1 reads GTSNPN; CDR2 reads SVGIG (reference sequence). The length of the CDR3 is 14 residues. CDR3 coding DNA: TGTGCCTGGAGGGGGACGGTATCCTACAATGAGCAGTTCTTC. It encodes CAWRGTVSYNEQFF.

This clonotype was counted at least ten times. The rearrangement links TRBV29-1 to TRBJ2-7; D ambiguous. CDR1 and CDR2 from the germline V gene are SQVTM and ANQGSEA. This CDR3 has 13 residues. V was shortened by 6 bases and J by 4 bases, with 16 bases between the two germline ends. This CDR3 is CSVRWVGKYEQYF. The CDR3 DNA reads as TGCAGCGTCCGCTGGGTGGGGAAATACGAGCAGTACTTC.

As to this clonotype: This may arise from a read error, as a much more abundant clone is one base away. The rearrangement links TRBV20-1 to TRBJ2-7; D is unresolved. The V end was cut by 2 bases, the J end by 2 bases, with 13 bases between. The CDR3 loop spans 14 amino acids. Germline lookup yields CDR1 DFQATT and CDR2 SNEGSKA (reference sequence). CDR3 in DNA: TGCAGTGCTAGAACCAGGACGGATCCCTACGAGCAGTACTTC. This gives the protein CSARTRTDPYEQYF.

This clonotype was seen many times. The CDR3 DNA reads as TGCAGTGCTAGAGGTGTCGGGACAGGGGTATCGAATGAGCAGTTCTTC. Protein: CSARGVGTGVSNEQFF. V usage is TRBV20-1 and J usage is TRBJ2-1, with 10 bases matching TRBD1. Germline-derived CDR1 and CDR2 are DFQATT and SNEGSKA (reference sequence). The trim removed 1 base at V and 7 bases at J, leaving 10 bases unmatched. This CDR3 contains 16 residues.

This clonotype was seen at least ten times. The genes are TRBV4-1 and TRBJ2-1; D gene unclear. V lost 5 bases, J lost 9 bases, and 11 bases lay in between. CDR3 length equals 12 residues. CDR1 MGHRA and CDR2 YSYEKL come from the germline V gene. The CDR3 DNA reads as TGCGCCAGCAGCTACTCTCTCGGTGAGCAGTTCTTC. Translating gives CASSYSLGEQFF.